A single sample is the source of the 8 T cell receptor beta chains below, sequenced in a study of T cells in Graves' hyperthyroidism and ophthalmopathy. Amplification of TCR beta CDR3 regions used RNA as the template. The HTBI set primed first-round TCR CDR3 RT-PCR. TCRdb fed the multiplex PCR reads into MiXCR, producing one record per CDR3 protein. This table holds tens of thousands of distinct CDR3 sequences, roughly 52% found once. What was sequenced was blood. These receptors originate from a middle-aged man with Graves' ophthalmopathy.

With respect to this clonotype: A much larger clone lies a single base off, so this may be a read error. The chain combines TRBV30 with TRBJ2-1; 7 bases are a match to TRBD2. The CDR3 has 14 residues. CDR1 is GTSNPN, CDR2 SVGIG, per germline (reference sequence). Unmatched junction bases numbered 7, after V lost 1 base and J lost 7 bases. Here the CDR3 DNA reads TGTGCCTGGAGTGCTGTGGGAGGGGTAAATGAGCAGTTCTTC. Translated: CAWSAVGGVNEQFF. Using reference TRBV30 and TRBJ2-1 for the parts outside the CDR3, the full variable domain is SQTIHQWPATLVQPVGSPLSLECTVEGTSNPNLYWYRQAAGRGLQLLFYSVGIGQISSEVPQNLSASRPQDRQFILSSKKLLLSDSGFYLCAWSAVGGVNEQFFGPGTRLTVL.

This clonotype has at least ten counts. The chain links TRBV9 to TRBJ2-2; D unclear. The CDR3 has 16 residues. The V end lost 3 bases, the J end lost 1 base, and 13 bases lay between the germline ends. CDR1 is SGDLS and CDR2 is YYNGEE in the germline V gene. CDR3 coding DNA: TGTGCCAGCAGCGGCTTTGGCGGATGGAACACCGGGGAGCTGTTTTTT. Encoded protein: CASSGFGGWNTGELFF. The full variable domain, in which reference TRBV9 and TRBJ2-2 provide the parts outside the CDR3, is DSGVTQTPKHLITATGQRVTLRCSPRSGDLSVYWYQQSLDQGLQFLIQYYNGEERAKGNILERFSAQQFPDLHSELNLSSLELGDSALYFCASSGFGGWNTGELFFGEGSRLTVL.

This clonotype showed up many times. The chain combines TRBV12-3 or TRBV12-4 with TRBJ2-7; 10 bases match TRBD1. The CDR3 loop spans 12 amino acids. With V trimmed by 6 bases and J by 7 bases, 3 bases remained unmatched. In nucleotides, the CDR3 is TGTGCCAGCAGGGGGACAGGGGTTGAGCAGTACTTC. Residues: CASRGTGVEQYF.

A remark on this clonotype: The CDR3 carries no conserved terminal phenylalanine or tryptophan, so it likely arises from a read error. It is unclear where the CDR3 begins or ends on the DNA, so no DNA is shown, and the CDR3 is as TCRdb lists it. The V and J genes are TRBV28 and TRBJ2-7; the DNA was not compared with TRBD2, the D call given in the table. The CDR3 spans 8 residues, counting both ends. Germline lookup yields CDR1 MDHEN and CDR2 SYDVKM. CDR3 protein: CASSLTGL.

This sequence joins TRBV7-8 and TRBJ2-7, with D unclear. The ends were cut back, 3 bases at V and 2 bases at J, with 8 bases in the middle. The CDR3 spans 13 residues. Per the germline V gene, CDR1 is SGHVS and CDR2 is FQNEAQ. The CDR3 nucleotides are TGTGCCAGCAGCTTCGACCCGGCCTACGAGCAGTACTTC. Amino acid sequence: CASSFDPAYEQYF.

In its sample, this clonotype is medium-sized. J is TRBJ1-5 and V is TRBV20-1; 7 positions match TRBD1. This CDR3 has 11 amino acids. The germline V gene has CDR1 DFQATT and CDR2 SNEGSKA (reference sequence). Losses at the gene ends were 1 base for V and 12 bases for J; bases not matched to a gene: 3. As DNA, the CDR3 is TGCAGTGCTAGAGGGGACAGAATCCAGCATTTT. Encoded protein: CSARGDRIQHF.

This clonotype was found many times. V and J are TRBV28 and TRBJ1-5, with D unresolved. V was trimmed by 2 bases and J by 7 bases, leaving 9 bases between them. The CDR3 is made up of 13 amino acids. Germline V CDR1 and CDR2: MDHEN, SYDVKM. The CDR3 sequence is CASSLQVGQPQHF. The CDR3 DNA sequence: TGTGCCAGCAGTTTACAGGTGGGACAGCCCCAGCATTTT.

This clonotype has a single count. Likely a read error: the CDR3 ends without its conserved phenylalanine or tryptophan. The DNA is left out, because the CDR3 cannot be placed on it with certainty; the CDR3 is given as TCRdb lists it. This chain joins TRBV7-6 and TRBJ2-3; the table's D call, TRBD2, was not checked against the DNA. The germline gives CDR1 SGHVS, CDR2 FNYEAQ. Ends included, the CDR3 has 11 residues. CDR3 region: CASSPGLMEYL.